The 14 T cell receptor beta chains listed next were all sequenced from one sample in a study of shared clonotypes between healthy human individuals. The method was immunoSEQ multiplex PCR; TCRdb's version includes in-frame clones alone and lacks a portion of them. Here the sample spans over a million clones, 75% to 85% being singletons. Sequencing was carried out using memory CD4+ T cells from PBMCs. The subset denotes: CD45RA-negative fraction. These receptors were collected from a man between 18 and 35 years old in good health. Some clones in this sample may be carry-over from other donors' samples.

The rearrangement links TRBV7-8 to TRBJ2-6; no reliable D call. There are 14 residues in the CDR3. Trimming stripped 5 bases from V and 4 bases from J, with 9 bases between. Germline loops: CDR1 SGHVS, CDR2 FQNEAQ. CDR3 in DNA: TGTGCCAGCAGCGAGATCGGGGGGGCCAACGTCCTGACTTTC. Encoded protein: CASSEIGGANVLTF.

The rearrangement links TRBV18 to TRBJ2-1, with 9 bases identical to TRBD1. The CDR3 length is 15 residues. V dropped 3 bases and J dropped 5; count of bases not matched to a gene: 5. CDR1 KGHSH and CDR2 LQKENI come from the germline V gene. CDR3 sequence (DNA): TGTGCCAGCTCACCGCCGGGACAGGGTCACAATGAGCAGTTCTTC. Translation: CASSPPGQGHNEQFF.

The V gene is TRBV29-1, the J gene TRBJ2-3; the D call may be TRBD1 or TRBD2 (6 bases each). The CDR3 sequence is 13 residues long. From germline, CDR1 is SQVTM and CDR2 ANQGSEA. Trimming took 8 bases from V and 2 from J, leaving 14 bases between them. The CDR3 reads CSLGGTYTDTQYF. The CDR3 nucleotides read TGCAGCCTGGGGGGCACTTACACAGATACGCAGTATTTT.

This clone showed up just a few times. The CDR3 loop is CASSDPGLNTEAFF. The CDR3 region has the DNA TGTGCCAGCTCAGACCCAGGGTTGAACACTGAAGCTTTCTTT. J is TRBJ1-1 and V is TRBV18, with D tentatively TRBD1 (5 bases). Germline assignment: CDR1 KGHSH and CDR2 LQKENI. The CDR3 runs to 14 residues. Trimming shortened V by 5 bases and J by 0 bases, and 10 bases separated the two germline ends. Full variable domain (outside the CDR3, taken from reference TRBV18 and TRBJ1-1): NAGVMQNPRHLVRRRGQEARLRCSPMKGHSHVYWYRQLPEEGLKFMVYLQKENIIDESGMPKERFSAEFPKEGPSILRIQQVVRGDSAAYFCASSDPGLNTEAFFGQGTRLTVV.

The V and J genes are TRBV7-2 and TRBJ2-3, with 8 nucleotides matching TRBD2. Trimming cost V 6 bases and J 1 base; bases outside gene matches: 3. The CDR3 contains 14 residues. Per germline, CDR1 SGHTA and CDR2 FQGNSA. In nucleotides, the CDR3 is TGTGCCAGCAGAACAGCGGGAGGCACAGATACGCAGTATTTT. This gives the protein CASRTAGGTDTQYF.

Of note for this clone: A read error may be the cause here, since a much bigger clone is one base away. J is TRBJ2-3 and V is TRBV27, with D hard to call. V dropped 2 bases and J dropped 1 base, with 4 bases sitting between them. This CDR3 is 13 amino acids long. The germline V gene encodes CDR1 MNHEY and CDR2 SMNVEV (reference sequence). CDR3 sequence: CASSLLGTDTQYF. CDR3 DNA: TGTGCCAGCAGTTTACTGGGCACAGATACGCAGTATTTT.

Concerning this clone: Other DNA sequences in this sample translate to the same CDR3. This chain uses TRBV4-2 with TRBJ1-5, with D hard to call. V gave up 0 bases and J gave up 7 bases, with 7 bases separating them. CDR1 is LGHNA and CDR2 is YNFKEQ in the germline V gene. The CDR3 contains 13 residues. CDR3 in amino acids: CASSQESDQPQHF. The CDR3 nucleotides are TGTGCCAGCAGCCAAGAATCGGACCAGCCCCAGCATTTT.

J is TRBJ2-7 and V is TRBV7-8; a possible D gene is TRBD1 (5 bases). Germline V lookup: CDR1 SGHVS, CDR2 FQNEAQ. CDR3 length equals 15 residues. Between the trimmed V and J ends, which lost 5 bases and 5 bases, there was a span of 19 bases. CDR3 nucleotide sequence: TGTGCCAGCAGCCCCGTGGGGCAACGGTTAAACGAGCAGTACTTC. Protein sequence: CASSPVGQRLNEQYF.

V is TRBV28 and J is TRBJ1-1; 8 positions match TRBD1. The CDR3 has 14 residues. V trimming: 7 bases; J trimming: 4 bases; junction bases outside the gene matches: 8. Germline CDR1 reads MDHEN; CDR2 reads SYDVKM. CDR3 DNA sequence: TGTGCCAGCACCACAGGGGGAGGGGGCACTGAAGCTTTCTTT. It is translated as CASTTGGGGTEAFF.

This clone was picked up one time. The genes are TRBV6-1 and TRBJ2-5, with D perhaps matching TRBD1 (6 bases). V shed 5 bases and J shed 1 base, with 11 bases lying between them. Per germline, CDR1 MNHNS and CDR2 SASEGT. The CDR3 is made up of 14 amino acids. The CDR3 sequence: CASSPGTSQETQYF. CDR3 DNA sequence: TGTGCCAGCAGTCCCGGGACAAGCCAAGAGACCCAGTACTTC.

Only a few counts were recorded for this clone. The identical CDR3 is also encoded by other nucleotide sequences in the sample. The V call is TRBV2, the J call TRBJ2-7; 9 bases are shared with TRBD1. V gave up 9 bases and J gave up 4 bases; unmatched junction bases: 4. This CDR3 is built from 12 residues. Germline CDR1 and CDR2: SNHLY and FYNNEI. CDR3 nucleotides: TGTGCCAGTAGGGACAGGGTATACGAGCAGTACTTC. This translates into CASRDRVYEQYF.

The chain carries TRBV30 and TRBJ2-6; D is unresolved. This CDR3 has 13 amino acids. V shed 8 bases and J shed 0 bases, with 8 bases lying between them. Looked up from germline, CDR1 is GTSNPN and CDR2 is SVGIG (reference sequence). The CDR3 nucleotides are TGTGCCCTGATTAGCTCTGGGGCCAACGTCCTGACTTTC. It encodes CALISSGANVLTF.

Concerning this clone: This CDR3 is also generated by other DNA sequences in the sample. The rearrangement joins TRBV5-6 to TRBJ1-2; TRBD1 agrees at 7 bases. The CDR3 runs to 13 residues. The V gene's germline CDR1 is SGHDT and CDR2 YYEEEE. V lost 1 base to trimming and J lost 4 bases; unmatched junction nucleotides: 1. CDR3 bases: TGTGCCAGCAGCTTGCGACAGGGCTATGGCTACACCTTC. Its protein is CASSLRQGYGYTF.

The sample holds one count of this clone. The CDR3 DNA is TGTGCCAGCAGCTTAGAAGGGGGAGGGATGCCACCCCTCCACTTT. Its protein is CASSLEGGGMPPLHF. The chain recombines TRBV7-9 with TRBJ1-6; maybe TRBD1 (6 bases). Germline V gene data show CDR1 as SEHNR and CDR2 as FQNEAQ (reference sequence). The CDR3 length is 15 residues. V lost 1 base, J lost 11 bases, and 15 bases lay in between.